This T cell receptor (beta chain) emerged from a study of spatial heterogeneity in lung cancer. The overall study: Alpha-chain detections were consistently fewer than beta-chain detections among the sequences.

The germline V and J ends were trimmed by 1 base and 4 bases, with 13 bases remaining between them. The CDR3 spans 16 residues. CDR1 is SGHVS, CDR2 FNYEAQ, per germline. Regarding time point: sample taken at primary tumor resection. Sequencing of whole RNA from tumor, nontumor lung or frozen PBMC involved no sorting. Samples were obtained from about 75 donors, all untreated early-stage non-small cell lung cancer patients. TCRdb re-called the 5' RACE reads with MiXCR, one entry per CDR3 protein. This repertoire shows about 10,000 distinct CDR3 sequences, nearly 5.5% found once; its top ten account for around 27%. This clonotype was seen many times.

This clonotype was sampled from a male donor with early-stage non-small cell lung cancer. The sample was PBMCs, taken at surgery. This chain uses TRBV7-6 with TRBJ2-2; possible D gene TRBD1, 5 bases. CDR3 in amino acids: CASSLVVGEGTGELFF. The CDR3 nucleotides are TGTGCCAGCAGCTTAGTAGTAGGGGAAGGCACCGGGGAGCTGTTTTTT. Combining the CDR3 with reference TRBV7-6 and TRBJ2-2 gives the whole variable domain GAGVSQSPRYKVTKRGQDVALRCDPISGHVSLYWYRQALGQGPEFLTYFNYEAQQDKSGLPNDRFSAERPEGSISTLTIQRTEQRDSAMYRCASSLVVGEGTGELFFGEGSRLTVL.